There are many counts of the clone carrying this T cell receptor beta chain. Using MiXCR, TCRdb re-called clones from the PCR reads. This table has about 21,000 clones, approximately 30% appearing once. The source of the sample is a study of metastatic and nonmetastatic thyroid tumors. Germline V CDR1 and CDR2: SEHNR, FQNEAQ (reference sequence). CDR3 size: 15 residues. The V and J ends lost 0 bases and 11 bases, in that order; junction bases with no gene match: 9. The entire patient cohort was treatment-naive prior to thyroid surgery. This clonotype was sampled from a female donor with papillary thyroid cancer or a benign thyroid nodule (not recorded which). Some clones in this sample may be carry-over from other donors' samples. V is TRBV7-9 and J is TRBJ2-4; 8 bases are a match to TRBD1. The specimen was blood. The DNA for the CDR3 is TGTGCCAGCAGCTTAGCGACAGGGGTTAGTAAAGTTCAGTACTTC. It encodes CASSLATGVSKVQYF.